A selection of T cell receptor beta chains follows, all from one sample in a study of blood T cell repertoires in COVID-19. Only in-frame clones appear in the TCRdb table, and some are missing; sequencing was by immunoSEQ multiplex PCR. The sample contains fewer than 250,000 clones, 85% to 90% of which appear only once. The sample was peripheral blood. These receptors were taken from a human donor in a cohort sampled during active COVID-19. Both conserved end residues are part of each CDR3. A D gene is named only where the DNA matches it firmly. Some rows mark clone size as missing; the rest say once, few, many or name a class of expanded clone.

size: .
J: TRBJ2-7
D: TRBD1
V: TRBV7-2
CDR3: CASSPLTGLYEQYF
DNA: TGTGCCAGCAGCCCCTTGACAGGGCTCTACGAGCAGTACTTC

size: .
J: TRBJ1-6
D: .
V: TRBV6-2/TRBV6-3
CDR3: CASSSLNSPLHF
DNA: TGTGCCAGCAGTTCCCTGAATTCACCCCTCCACTTT

size: .
J: TRBJ2-4
D: .
V: TRBV29-1
CDR3: CSVRGSIQYF
DNA: TGCAGCGTTAGGGGTAGCATTCAGTACTTC

size: .
J: TRBJ2-3
D: .
V: TRBV2
CDR3: CASSEGALAAVTDTQYF
DNA: TGTGCCAGCAGTGAAGGGGCCTTAGCGGCAGTCACAGATACGCAGTATTTT

size: .
J: TRBJ1-6
D: .
V: TRBV4-1
CDR3: CASSQRDLGNSPLHF
DNA: TGCGCCAGCAGCCAACGGGATCTAGGAAATTCACCCCTCCACTTT

size: .
J: TRBJ2-5
D: TRBD1
V: TRBV18
CDR3: CASSPQTGGGETQYF
DNA: TGTGCCAGCTCACCACAGACAGGGGGAGGAGAGACCCAGTACTTC

size: .
J: TRBJ2-7
D: .
V: TRBV4-3
CDR3: CASSQDPFWPTYEQYF
DNA: TGCGCCAGCAGCCAAGATCCTTTCTGGCCCACCTACGAGCAGTACTTC

size: .
J: TRBJ2-5
D: TRBD2
V: TRBV3-1/TRBV3-2
CDR3: CASSQSGGAQETQYF
DNA: TGTGCCAGCAGCCAGAGCGGGGGGGCCCAAGAGACCCAGTACTTC

size: .
J: TRBJ1-5
D: .
V: TRBV19
CDR3: CASSQSGNNLYSNQPQHF
DNA: TGTGCCAGTAGTCAATCAGGGAATAACCTATATAGCAATCAGCCCCAGCATTTT

size: .
J: TRBJ1-5
D: .
V: TRBV6-2/TRBV6-3
CDR3: CASSYEQDQPQHF
DNA: TGTGCCAGCAGTTATGAACAGGATCAGCCCCAGCATTTT

size: few
J: TRBJ1-2
D: TRBD1
V: TRBV5-4
CDR3: CASSLGQGGYGYTF
DNA: TGTGCCAGCAGTTTAGGACAGGGTGGCTATGGCTACACCTTC

size: .
J: TRBJ1-4
D: .
V: TRBV12-3/TRBV12-4
CDR3: CASNWGPGEKLFF
DNA: TGTGCCAGCAATTGGGGGCCTGGCGAAAAACTGTTTTTT

size: .
J: TRBJ1-1
D: .
V: TRBV6-1
CDR3: CASSEGQRRLNTEAFF
DNA: TGTGCCAGCAGTGAAGGGCAGCGCCGATTGAACACTGAAGCTTTCTTT

size: .
J: TRBJ1-1
D: TRBD1
V: TRBV5-1
CDR3: CASSQARGGQAEAFF
DNA: TGCGCCAGCAGCCAAGCGCGAGGGGGCCAGGCTGAAGCTTTCTTT

size: .
J: TRBJ2-3
D: TRBD2
V: TRBV9
CDR3: CASSVEAGGGTDTQYF
DNA: TGTGCCAGCAGCGTAGAGGCGGGAGGCGGCACAGATACGCAGTATTTT

size: .
J: TRBJ2-1
D: .
V: TRBV5-8
CDR3: CASRPQSRGYNEQFF
DNA: TGTGCCAGCAGGCCGCAGAGCCGGGGATACAATGAGCAGTTCTTC

size: .
J: TRBJ2-4
D: TRBD1
V: TRBV18
CDR3: CASSLSAPDRLAKNIQYF
DNA: TGTGCCAGCTCACTTAGTGCCCCGGACAGGTTAGCCAAAAACATTCAGTACTTC

size: .
J: TRBJ1-1
D: .
V: TRBV28
CDR3: CASSSTDTEAFF
DNA: TGTGCCAGCAGTTCCACAGACACTGAAGCTTTCTTT

size: few
J: TRBJ1-6
D: TRBD1
V: TRBV5-4
CDR3: CASSAQTGAGSPLHF
DNA: TGTGCCAGCAGCGCGCAAACAGGGGCTGGTTCACCCCTCCACTTT

size: .
J: TRBJ1-5
D: .
V: TRBV6-6
CDR3: CASRMGTINQPQHF
DNA: TGTGCCAGCAGGATGGGGACAATCAATCAGCCCCAGCATTTT

size: .
J: TRBJ1-5
D: TRBD1
V: TRBV28
CDR3: CASSFLTGGWDANQPQHF
DNA: TGTGCCAGCAGTTTTTTGACAGGGGGCTGGGACGCTAACCAGCCCCAGCATTTT

size: .
J: TRBJ2-7
D: .
V: TRBV3-1/TRBV3-2
CDR3: CASSQRGGGSEQYF
DNA: TGTGCCAGCAGCCAACGGGGAGGGGGAAGCGAGCAGTACTTC

size: .
J: TRBJ2-3
D: .
V: TRBV6-5
CDR3: CASSYGRGATDTQYF
DNA: TGTGCCAGCAGTTATGGCAGGGGTGCCACAGATACGCAGTATTTT

size: .
J: TRBJ2-2
D: .
V: TRBV25-1
CDR3: CASSEFFGPGELFF
DNA: TGTGCCAGCAGTGAATTTTTTGGCCCCGGGGAGCTGTTTTTT

size: .
J: TRBJ2-2
D: TRBD2
V: TRBV5-1
CDR3: CASSLVSFQGNLAGGHTGELFF
DNA: TGCGCCAGCAGCTTGGTCTCTTTCCAGGGTAATCTAGCGGGAGGTCACACCGGGGAGCTGTTTTTT

size: .
J: TRBJ1-5
D: TRBD1
V: TRBV7-6
CDR3: CASSPHTGGMVAQHF
DNA: TGTGCCAGCAGCCCTCACACAGGGGGTATGGTGGCCCAGCATTTT

size: .
J: TRBJ2-1
D: .
V: TRBV4-3
CDR3: CASSQGLASVVHEQFF
DNA: TGCGCCAGCAGCCAAGGGTTGGCTAGTGTGGTCCATGAGCAGTTCTTC

size: .
J: TRBJ2-2
D: .
V: TRBV18
CDR3: CASSPEGNTGELFF
DNA: TGTGCCAGCTCACCAGAGGGGAACACCGGGGAGCTGTTTTTT

size: .
J: TRBJ1-2
D: .
V: TRBV4-2
CDR3: CASSQEIGGYGYTF
DNA: TGTGCCAGCAGCCAAGAGATCGGGGGGTATGGCTACACCTTC

size: .
J: TRBJ2-7
D: .
V: TRBV6-5
CDR3: CASSYKDRGIYEQYF
DNA: TGTGCCAGCAGTTACAAGGACAGAGGGATCTACGAGCAGTACTTC

size: .
J: TRBJ1-4
D: TRBD1
V: TRBV15
CDR3: CATSRGQGEKKLFF
DNA: TGTGCCACCAGCAGAGGGCAGGGGGAAAAAAAACTGTTTTTT

size: .
J: TRBJ2-2
D: .
V: TRBV9
CDR3: CASSSSPSSTGELFF
DNA: TGTGCCAGCAGCTCTAGCCCTTCCTCCACCGGGGAGCTGTTTTTT

size: few
J: TRBJ1-2
D: .
V: TRBV5-4
CDR3: CASSTDRNYGYTF
DNA: TGTGCCAGCAGCACGGACAGAAACTATGGCTACACCTTC

size: .
J: TRBJ2-2
D: .
V: TRBV2
CDR3: CASSERRGTGELFF
DNA: TGTGCCAGCAGTGAAAGACGGGGCACCGGGGAGCTGTTTTTT

size: .
J: TRBJ2-2
D: TRBD1
V: TRBV10-3
CDR3: CAVPGQGASGTSTGELFF
DNA: TGTGCCGTACCGGGACAGGGGGCGAGCGGGACGAGCACCGGGGAGCTGTTTTTT

size: .
J: TRBJ2-7
D: .
V: TRBV19
CDR3: CASSITGKGHEQYF
DNA: TGTGCCAGTAGTATTACCGGGAAGGGCCACGAGCAGTACTTC

size: .
J: TRBJ1-2
D: .
V: TRBV9
CDR3: CASSVDQGFGLRGYTF
DNA: TGTGCCAGCAGCGTAGATCAGGGTTTCGGGTTGCGGGGCTACACCTTC

size: once
J: TRBJ2-5
D: .
V: TRBV2
CDR3: CASSEETQETQYF
DNA: TGTGCCAGCAGTGAAGAGACACAAGAGACCCAGTACTTC

size: .
J: TRBJ1-3
D: .
V: TRBV7-9
CDR3: CASSPWEFSGNTIYF
DNA: TGTGCCAGCAGTCCCTGGGAGTTCTCTGGAAACACCATATATTTT

size: .
J: TRBJ2-7
D: .
V: TRBV5-1
CDR3: CASSTTGSPLAEQYF
DNA: TGCGCCAGCAGCACTACCGGTAGCCCCCTTGCCGAGCAGTACTTC

size: .
J: TRBJ2-3
D: TRBD1
V: TRBV30
CDR3: CAAKGQSTDTQYF
DNA: TGTGCCGCAAAGGGACAGAGCACAGATACGCAGTATTTT

size: few
J: TRBJ2-5
D: TRBD2
V: TRBV7-8
CDR3: CASSLNSGRAPETQYF
DNA: TGTGCCAGCAGCCTCAATAGCGGGAGGGCCCCAGAGACCCAGTACTTC

size: .
J: TRBJ2-1
D: .
V: TRBV27
CDR3: CASSPSTTWVDSEQFF
DNA: TGTGCCAGCAGTCCCAGCACTACATGGGTTGATTCTGAGCAGTTCTTC

size: .
J: TRBJ1-1
D: TRBD1
V: TRBV5-6
CDR3: CASSPRTGGGTEAFF
DNA: TGTGCCAGCAGCCCTCGGACAGGAGGGGGGACTGAAGCTTTCTTT

size: .
J: TRBJ1-2
D: TRBD1
V: TRBV7-9
CDR3: CASSRTGYGYTF
DNA: TGTGCCAGCAGCCGGACAGGCTATGGCTACACCTTC

size: .
J: TRBJ2-3
D: .
V: TRBV19
CDR3: CASSEGKGLDTQYF
DNA: TGTGCCAGTAGTGAGGGAAAAGGGTTAGATACGCAGTATTTT